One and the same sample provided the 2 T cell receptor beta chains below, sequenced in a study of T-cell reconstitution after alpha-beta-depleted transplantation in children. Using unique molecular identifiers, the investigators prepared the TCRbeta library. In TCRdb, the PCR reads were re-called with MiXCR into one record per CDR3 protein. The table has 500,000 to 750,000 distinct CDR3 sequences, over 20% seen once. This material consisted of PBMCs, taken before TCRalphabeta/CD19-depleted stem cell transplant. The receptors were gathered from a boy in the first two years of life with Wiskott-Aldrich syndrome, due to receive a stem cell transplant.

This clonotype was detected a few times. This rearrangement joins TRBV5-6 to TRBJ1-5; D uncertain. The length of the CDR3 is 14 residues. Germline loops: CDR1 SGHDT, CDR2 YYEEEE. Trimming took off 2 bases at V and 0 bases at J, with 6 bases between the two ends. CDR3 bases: TGTGCCAGCAGCTTCCTACATAGCAATCAGCCCCAGCATTTT. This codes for CASSFLHSNQPQHF.

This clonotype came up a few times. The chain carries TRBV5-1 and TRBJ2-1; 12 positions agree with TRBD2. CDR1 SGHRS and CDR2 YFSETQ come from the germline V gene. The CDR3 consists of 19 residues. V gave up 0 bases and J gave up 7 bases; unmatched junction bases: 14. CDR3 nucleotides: TGCGCCAGCAGCTTGGTAGAGTCCATTCTAGCGGGAGGGAGAAATGAGCAGTTCTTC. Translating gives CASSLVESILAGGRNEQFF.